This T cell receptor (beta chain) came from a study of cytomegalovirus exposure and HLA in healthy donors. The donors were members of the validation cohort, which comprised roughly 120 subjects and was separate from the first cohort of roughly 700 subjects. Germline V CDR1 and CDR2: LNHDA, SQIVND (reference sequence). The CDR3 contains 18 residues. The V and J ends lost 5 bases and 6 bases, in that order; junction bases with no gene match: 14. On this clone: What it recognizes is unknown.

Method: immunoSEQ multiplex PCR; TCRdb's copy keeps in-frame clones and lacks some. The table records 110,000 to 150,000 clones, less than 90% of them present only once. Study-wide findings and caveats: For most TCR sequences rarity was the rule, although some public TCRs occurred in many donors. Researchers counted roughly 160 TCR beta chains as cytomegalovirus-associated.

Sequencing was carried out using PBMCs. V and J are TRBV19 and TRBJ2-2, with 11 nucleotides matching TRBD2. The TCR comes from a man aged 18 to 35 in good health and CMV-seronegative. CDR3 residues: CASSLLAGGQSPSGELFF. CDR3 DNA sequence: TGTGCCAGTAGTCTCTTAGCGGGGGGGCAATCCCCGTCCGGGGAGCTGTTTTTT.